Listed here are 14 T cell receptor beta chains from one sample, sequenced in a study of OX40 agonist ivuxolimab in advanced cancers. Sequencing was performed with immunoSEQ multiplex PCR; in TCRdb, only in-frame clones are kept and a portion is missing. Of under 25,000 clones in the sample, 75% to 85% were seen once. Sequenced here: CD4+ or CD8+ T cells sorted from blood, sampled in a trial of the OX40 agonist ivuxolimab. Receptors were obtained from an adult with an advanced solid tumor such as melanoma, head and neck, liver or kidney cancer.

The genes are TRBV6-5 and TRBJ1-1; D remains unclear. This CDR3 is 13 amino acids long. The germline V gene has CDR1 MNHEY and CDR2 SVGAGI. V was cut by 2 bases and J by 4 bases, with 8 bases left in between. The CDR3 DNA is TGTGCCAGCAGTTACAAACGGACCACTGAAGCTTTCTTT. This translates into CASSYKRTTEAFF.

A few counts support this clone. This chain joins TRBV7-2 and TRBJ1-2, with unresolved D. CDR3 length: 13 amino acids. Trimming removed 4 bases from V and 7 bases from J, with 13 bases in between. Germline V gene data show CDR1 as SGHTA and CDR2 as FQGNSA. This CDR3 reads CASSSVNSRGYTF. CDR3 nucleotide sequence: TGTGCCAGCAGCTCCGTAAACAGTCGTGGCTACACCTTC.

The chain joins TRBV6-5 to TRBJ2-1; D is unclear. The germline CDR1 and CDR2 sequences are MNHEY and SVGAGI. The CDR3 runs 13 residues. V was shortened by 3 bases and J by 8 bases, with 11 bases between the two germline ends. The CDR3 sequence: CASSYRPRDEQFF. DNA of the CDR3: TGTGCCAGCAGTTATCGCCCCCGGGATGAGCAGTTCTTC.

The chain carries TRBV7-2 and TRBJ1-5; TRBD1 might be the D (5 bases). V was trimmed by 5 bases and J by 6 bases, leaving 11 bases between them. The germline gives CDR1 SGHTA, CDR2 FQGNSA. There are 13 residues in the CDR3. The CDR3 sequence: CASSTTGRQPQHF. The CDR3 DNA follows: TGTGCCAGCAGCACCACAGGTCGTCAGCCCCAGCATTTT.

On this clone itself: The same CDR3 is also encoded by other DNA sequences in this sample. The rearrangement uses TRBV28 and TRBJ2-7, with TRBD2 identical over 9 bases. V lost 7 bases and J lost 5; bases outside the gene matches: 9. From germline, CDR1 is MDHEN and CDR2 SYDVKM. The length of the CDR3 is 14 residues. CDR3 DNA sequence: TGTGCCAGCACCTCTCCGGGACTAGCCCACGAGCAGTACTTC. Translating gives CASTSPGLAHEQYF. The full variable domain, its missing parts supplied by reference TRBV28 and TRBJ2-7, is DVKVTQSSRYLVKRTGEKVFLECVQDMDHENMFWYRQDPGLGLRLIYFSYDVKMKEKGDIPEGYSVSREKKERFSLILESASTNQTSMYLCASTSPGLAHEQYFGPGTRLTVT.

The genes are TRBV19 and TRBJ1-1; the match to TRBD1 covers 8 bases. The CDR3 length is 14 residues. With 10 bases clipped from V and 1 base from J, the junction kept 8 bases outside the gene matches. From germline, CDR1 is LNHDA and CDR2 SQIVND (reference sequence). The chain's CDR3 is CATSRGRRNTEAFF. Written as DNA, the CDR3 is TGTGCCACATCCAGGGGGCGAAGGAACACTGAAGCTTTCTTT.

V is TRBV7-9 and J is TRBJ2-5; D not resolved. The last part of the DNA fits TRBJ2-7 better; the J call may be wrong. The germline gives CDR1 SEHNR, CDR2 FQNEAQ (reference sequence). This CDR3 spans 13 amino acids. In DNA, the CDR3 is TGTGCCAGCAGCCCTGACCGAACCTACGAGCAGTACTTC. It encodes CASSPDRTYEQYF.

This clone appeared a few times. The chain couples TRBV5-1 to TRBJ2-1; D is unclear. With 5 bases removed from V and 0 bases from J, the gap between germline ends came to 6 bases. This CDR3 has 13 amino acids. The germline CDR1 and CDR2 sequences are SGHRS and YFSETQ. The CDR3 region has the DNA TGCGCCAGCAGATTAGACTCCTACAATGAGCAGTTCTTC. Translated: CASRLDSYNEQFF.

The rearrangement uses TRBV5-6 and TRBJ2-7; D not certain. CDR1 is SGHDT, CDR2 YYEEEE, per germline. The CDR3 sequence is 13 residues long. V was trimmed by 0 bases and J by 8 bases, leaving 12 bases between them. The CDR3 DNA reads TGTGCCAGCAGCTTGGGGCAGTGGGTCAAGCAGTACTTC. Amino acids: CASSLGQWVKQYF.

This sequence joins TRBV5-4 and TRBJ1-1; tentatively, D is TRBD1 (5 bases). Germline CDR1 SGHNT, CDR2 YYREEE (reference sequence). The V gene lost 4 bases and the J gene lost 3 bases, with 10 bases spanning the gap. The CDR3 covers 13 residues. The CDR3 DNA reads TGTGCCAGCAGCGGGGGAAGGGACACTGAAGCTTTCTTT. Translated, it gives CASSGGRDTEAFF.

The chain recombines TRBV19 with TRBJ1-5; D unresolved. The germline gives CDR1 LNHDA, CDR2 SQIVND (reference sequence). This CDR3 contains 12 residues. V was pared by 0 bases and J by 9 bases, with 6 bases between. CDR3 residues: CASSIEKGPQHF. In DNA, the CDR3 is TGTGCCAGTAGTATAGAGAAGGGGCCCCAGCATTTT. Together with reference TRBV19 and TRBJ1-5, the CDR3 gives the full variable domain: DGGITQSPKYLFRKEGQNVTLSCEQNLNHDAMYWYRQDPGQGLRLIYYSQIVNDFQKGDIAEGYSVSREKKESFPLTVTSAQKNPTAFYLCASSIEKGPQHFGDGTRLSIL.

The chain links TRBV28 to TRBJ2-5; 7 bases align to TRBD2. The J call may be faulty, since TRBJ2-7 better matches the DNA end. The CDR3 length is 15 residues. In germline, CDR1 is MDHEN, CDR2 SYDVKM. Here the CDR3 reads CASSSPWAGAYEQYF. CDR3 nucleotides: TGTGCCAGCAGTTCACCCTGGGCGGGGGCCTACGAGCAGTACTTC.

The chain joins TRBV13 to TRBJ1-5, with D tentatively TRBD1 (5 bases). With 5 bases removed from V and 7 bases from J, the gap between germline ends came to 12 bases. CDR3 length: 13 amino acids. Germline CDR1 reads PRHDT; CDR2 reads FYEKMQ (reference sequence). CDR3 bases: TGTGCCAGCAGCCCGGGGGGGGTGCAGCCCCAGCATTTT. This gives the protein CASSPGGVQPQHF.

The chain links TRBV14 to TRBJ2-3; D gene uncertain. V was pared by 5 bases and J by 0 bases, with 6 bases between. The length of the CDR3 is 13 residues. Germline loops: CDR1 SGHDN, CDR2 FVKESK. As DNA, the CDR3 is TGTGCCAGCAGCTATGACAGCACAGATACGCAGTATTTT. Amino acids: CASSYDSTDTQYF.